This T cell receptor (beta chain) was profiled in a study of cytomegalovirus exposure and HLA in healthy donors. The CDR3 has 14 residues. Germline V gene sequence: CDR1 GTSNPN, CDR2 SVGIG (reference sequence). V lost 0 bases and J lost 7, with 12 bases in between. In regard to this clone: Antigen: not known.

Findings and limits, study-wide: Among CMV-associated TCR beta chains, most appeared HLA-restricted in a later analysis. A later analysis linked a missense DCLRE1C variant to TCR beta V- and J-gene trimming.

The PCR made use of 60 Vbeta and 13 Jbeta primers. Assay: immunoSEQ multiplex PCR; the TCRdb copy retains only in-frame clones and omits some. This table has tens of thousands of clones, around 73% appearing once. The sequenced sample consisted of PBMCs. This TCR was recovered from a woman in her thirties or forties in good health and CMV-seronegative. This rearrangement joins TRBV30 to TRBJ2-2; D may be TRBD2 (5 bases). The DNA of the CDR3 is TGTGCCTGGAGTGTAAACGGGGAGAACGGGGAGCTGTTTTTT. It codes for CAWSVNGENGELFF.